Listed below are T cell receptor beta chains from one sample, sequenced in a study of PD-1 blockade in classical Hodgkin lymphoma. Sequenced by immunoSEQ multiplex PCR; TCRdb stores in-frame clones only, minus some. The sample lists roughly 94,000 clones; about 93% were seen once. Material: peripheral blood mononuclear cells (PBMCs), obtained before the fourth cycle of nivolumab. The origin of the receptors is a human donor with classical Hodgkin lymphoma. Both conserved end residues are part of each CDR3. D genes are given only for firm matches. Expanded clones are given a class, and other clones once, few, many or no size at all.

d_call: TRBD2; v_call: TRBV25-1; clone_size: .; j_call: TRBJ2-3; cdr3_nt: TGTGCCAGCAGTGATCCTAGCGGGAGAACCCCTAGCACAGATACGCAGTATTTT; cdr3_aa: CASSDPSGRTPSTDTQYF
d_call: TRBD2; v_call: TRBV5-1; clone_size: .; j_call: TRBJ2-7; cdr3_nt: TGCGCCAGCAGCTGGGGACTACCGGGACTCAAGAGCTACGAGCAGTACTTC; cdr3_aa: CASSWGLPGLKSYEQYF
d_call: .; v_call: TRBV27; clone_size: .; j_call: TRBJ1-2; cdr3_nt: TGTGCCGGCAGTTCCCCCCCTCGGGATGGCTACACCTTC; cdr3_aa: CAGSSPPRDGYTF
d_call: .; v_call: TRBV10-3; clone_size: .; j_call: TRBJ1-2; cdr3_nt: TGTGCCATCAGTGAGCCTGGGCGGCTGTTAAACTATGGCTACACCTTC; cdr3_aa: CAISEPGRLLNYGYTF
d_call: .; v_call: TRBV14; clone_size: .; j_call: TRBJ1-1; cdr3_nt: TGTGCCAGCAGCCAAGATCTCTCGTGGGGAAAGAACACTGAAGCTTTCTTT; cdr3_aa: CASSQDLSWGKNTEAFF
d_call: TRBD2; v_call: TRBV2; clone_size: .; j_call: TRBJ2-3; cdr3_nt: TGTGCCAGCAGTGATGTAGCGGGGTTCCGCACAGATACGCAGTATTTT; cdr3_aa: CASSDVAGFRTDTQYF
d_call: .; v_call: TRBV27; clone_size: once; j_call: TRBJ2-5; cdr3_nt: TGTGCCAGCAGTCACCCGTGGGAGACCCAGTACTTC; cdr3_aa: CASSHPWETQYF
d_call: .; v_call: TRBV4-1; clone_size: .; j_call: TRBJ2-4; cdr3_nt: TGCGCCAGCAGCCAAGATCGGACAAACATTCAGTACTTC; cdr3_aa: CASSQDRTNIQYF
d_call: .; v_call: TRBV15; clone_size: .; j_call: TRBJ2-7; cdr3_nt: TGTGCCACCAGGTCTTCGGGGGAGGTTACCTACGAGCAGTACTTC; cdr3_aa: CATRSSGEVTYEQYF
d_call: TRBD2; v_call: TRBV7-3; clone_size: .; j_call: TRBJ2-3; cdr3_nt: TGTGCCATTCGAGAGTCCGGGACTAGCGCCGACTCTAGCACAGATACGCAGTATTTT; cdr3_aa: CAIRESGTSADSSTDTQYF
d_call: .; v_call: TRBV7-6; clone_size: .; j_call: TRBJ2-5; cdr3_nt: TGTGCCAGCAGCTCACAACAAGAGACCCAGTACTTC; cdr3_aa: CASSSQQETQYF
d_call: .; v_call: TRBV7-9; clone_size: .; j_call: TRBJ1-4; cdr3_nt: TGTGCCAGCAGCCCCCGGACAGATCCTAATGAAAAACTGTTTTTT; cdr3_aa: CASSPRTDPNEKLFF
d_call: TRBD1; v_call: TRBV6-5; clone_size: .; j_call: TRBJ1-5; cdr3_nt: TGTGCCAGCTCGGGACAGGGCAGCAATCAGCCCCAGCATTTT; cdr3_aa: CASSGQGSNQPQHF
d_call: .; v_call: TRBV4-1; clone_size: .; j_call: TRBJ2-5; cdr3_nt: TGCGCCAGCAGCCTAGAATCGGGGCCCGGTTTGAAGACCCAGTACTTC; cdr3_aa: CASSLESGPGLKTQYF
d_call: .; v_call: TRBV7-2; clone_size: once; j_call: TRBJ1-4; cdr3_nt: TGTGCCAGCAGCTTCGTACAGTATAATGAAAAACTGTTTTTT; cdr3_aa: CASSFVQYNEKLFF
d_call: TRBD1; v_call: TRBV19; clone_size: .; j_call: TRBJ1-5; cdr3_nt: TGTGCCAGTAGCTCCGGGACAGCAAGCAATCAGCCCCAGCATTTT; cdr3_aa: CASSSGTASNQPQHF
d_call: .; v_call: TRBV5-1; clone_size: .; j_call: TRBJ2-7; cdr3_nt: TGCGCCAGCAGCCCCCAGGGGCCATACTCCTACGAGCAGTACTTC; cdr3_aa: CASSPQGPYSYEQYF
d_call: TRBD2; v_call: TRBV4-1; clone_size: .; j_call: TRBJ2-3; cdr3_nt: TGCGCCAGCAGCGGAGTGCTAGCGGGAGGAGGTACGCAGTATTTT; cdr3_aa: CASSGVLAGGGTQYF
d_call: TRBD2; v_call: TRBV2; clone_size: .; j_call: TRBJ2-7; cdr3_nt: TGTGCCAGCTTCCCGCGGGAGGCCTCCTACGAGCAGTACTTC; cdr3_aa: CASFPREASYEQYF
d_call: TRBD2; v_call: TRBV4-2; clone_size: .; j_call: TRBJ2-2; cdr3_nt: TGTGCCAGCAGCCAAGTTGTACTAGCGAAGAACACCGGGGAGCTGTTTTTT; cdr3_aa: CASSQVVLAKNTGELFF
d_call: .; v_call: TRBV5-1; clone_size: .; j_call: TRBJ2-1; cdr3_nt: TGCGCCAGCAGCTTGGGCGGGTCGTCGAGCGATGAGCAGTTCTTC; cdr3_aa: CASSLGGSSSDEQFF